The clone carrying this T cell receptor (beta chain) occurred many times. Antigen unknown. Synthesis of cDNA was accomplished via 5'RACE employing 10-nucleotide random UMIs. TCRdb reanalysed the 5' RACE reads using MiXCR and keeps one entry per CDR3 protein. The repertoire holds 45,000 to 55,000 distinct CDR3 sequences, with less than 6% as singletons. This specimen comes from a study of neurological immune-mediated disorders. Germline CDR1 reads LGHNA; CDR2 reads YNFKEQ. Deletions cut 0 bases from V and 7 bases from J, with 18 bases between. The CDR3 has 16 amino acids. The sorted libraries took under 1.2 million CD4+ or CD8+ T cells. Study-level points and caveats: While HTLV-1-associated myelopathy showed the greatest TCR clonal expansion, multiple sclerosis showed the least, falling below healthy controls.

The receptor comes from a woman under 30 with multiple sclerosis. The material sequenced was CD4+ T cells from blood. The genes are TRBV4-2 and TRBJ1-2; D is undetermined. The CDR3: CASSQDKARPWGGYTF. In DNA, the CDR3 is TGTGCCAGCAGCCAAGACAAAGCCCGCCCTTGGGGTGGCTACACCTTC.